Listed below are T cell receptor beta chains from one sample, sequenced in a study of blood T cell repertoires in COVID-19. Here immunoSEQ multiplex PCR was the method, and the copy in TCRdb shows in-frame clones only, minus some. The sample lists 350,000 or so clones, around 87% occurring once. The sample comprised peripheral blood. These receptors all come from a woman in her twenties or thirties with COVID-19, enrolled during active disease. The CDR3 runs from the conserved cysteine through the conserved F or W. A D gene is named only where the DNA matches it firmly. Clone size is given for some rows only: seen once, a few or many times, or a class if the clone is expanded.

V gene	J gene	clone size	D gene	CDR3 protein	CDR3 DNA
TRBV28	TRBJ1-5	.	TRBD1	CASSQGQLNQPQHF	TGTGCCAGCAGCCAGGGACAGCTCAATCAGCCCCAGCATTTT
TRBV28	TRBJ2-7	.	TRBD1	CASSLTGTAYEQYF	TGTGCCAGCAGTCTTACCGGGACAGCCTACGAGCAGTACTTC
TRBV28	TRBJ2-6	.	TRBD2	CASSWTTSTGANVLTF	TGTGCCAGCAGTTGGACGACTAGCACTGGGGCCAACGTCCTGACTTTC
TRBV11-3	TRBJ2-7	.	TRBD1	CASSLEWGQGMFSSSYEQYF	TGTGCCAGCAGCTTAGAATGGGGACAGGGAATGTTCTCGAGCTCCTACGAGCAGTACTTC
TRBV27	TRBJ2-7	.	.	CASSSTARPYEQYF	TGTGCCAGCAGTTCGACAGCGCGGCCCTACGAGCAGTACTTC
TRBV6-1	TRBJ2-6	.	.	CASREPPDRPTGANVLTF	TGTGCCAGCAGGGAACCCCCAGACAGGCCAACTGGGGCCAACGTCCTGACTTTC
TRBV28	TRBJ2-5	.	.	CASGRRGMGETQYF	TGTGCCAGCGGTAGACGGGGTATGGGAGAGACCCAGTACTTC
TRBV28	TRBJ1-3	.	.	CASTNQVHSGNTIYF	TGTGCCAGCACAAACCAGGTTCACTCTGGAAACACCATATATTTT
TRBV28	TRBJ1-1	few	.	CASSLDRGMNTEAFF	TGTGCCAGCAGTTTAGACAGAGGCATGAACACTGAAGCTTTCTTT
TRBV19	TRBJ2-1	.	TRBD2	CASSILGLAYNEQFF	TGTGCCAGTAGTATCCTCGGACTAGCCTACAATGAGCAGTTCTTC
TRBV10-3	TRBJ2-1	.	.	CAISGREVNNEQFF	TGTGCCATCAGTGGAAGGGAGGTCAACAATGAGCAGTTCTTC
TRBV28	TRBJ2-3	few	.	CASSGGVRGTQYF	TGTGCCAGCTCGGGCGGGGTGAGGGGCACGCAGTATTTT
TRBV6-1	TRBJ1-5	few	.	CASSERVYSNQPQHF	TGTGCCAGCAGTGAAAGAGTCTATAGCAATCAGCCCCAGCATTTT
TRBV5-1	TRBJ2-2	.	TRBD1	CASSFGTGISGELFF	TGCGCCAGCAGCTTCGGGACAGGGATCTCCGGGGAGCTGTTTTTT
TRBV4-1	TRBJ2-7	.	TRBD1	CASSPHPPGQGGSYEQYF	TGCGCCAGCAGCCCCCATCCCCCCGGACAGGGGGGGTCCTACGAGCAGTACTTC
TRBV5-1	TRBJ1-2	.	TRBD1	CASSPRDSAVYGYTF	TGCGCCAGCAGCCCGAGGGACAGTGCCGTCTATGGCTACACCTTC
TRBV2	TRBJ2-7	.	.	CASTLGAPTYEQYF	TGTGCCAGCACCCTTGGGGCCCCAACCTACGAGCAGTACTTC
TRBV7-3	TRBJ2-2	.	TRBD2	CASSIISGGLGGGELFF	TGTGCCAGCTCCATAATTAGCGGGGGACTAGGAGGCGGGGAGCTGTTTTTT
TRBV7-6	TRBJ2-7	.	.	CASSLGPSSPGEQYF	TGTGCCAGCAGCTTAGGTCCCTCGTCTCCGGGCGAGCAGTACTTC
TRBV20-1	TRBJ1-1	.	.	CSASGRNTEAFF	TGCAGTGCTAGTGGCAGAAATACTGAAGCTTTCTTT
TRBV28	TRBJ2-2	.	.	CASTPRGTANTGELFF	TGTGCCAGCACCCCGCGCGGGACAGCGAACACCGGGGAGCTGTTTTTT
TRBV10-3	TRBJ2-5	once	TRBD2	CATNPRGEGETQYF	TGTGCCACAAACCCTCGCGGGGAGGGAGAGACCCAGTACTTC
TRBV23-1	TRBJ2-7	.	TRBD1	CASSQADRGYEQYF	TGCGCCAGCAGTCAGGCAGACAGGGGCTACGAGCAGTACTTC
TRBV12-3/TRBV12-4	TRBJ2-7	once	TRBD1	CASSPGQGSRYF	TGTGCCAGCAGTCCGGGACAGGGGTCACGGTACTTC
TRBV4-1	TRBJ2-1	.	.	CASSHFRDISYNEQFF	TGCGCCAGCAGCCATTTCCGGGACATCTCCTACAATGAGCAGTTCTTC
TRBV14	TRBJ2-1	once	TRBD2	CASTTSGRGNEQFF	TGTGCCAGCACGACTAGCGGGAGGGGAAATGAGCAGTTCTTC
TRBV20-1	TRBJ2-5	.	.	CSASRSRGETQYF	TGCAGTGCTAGTCGGTCCCGAGGAGAGACCCAGTACTTC
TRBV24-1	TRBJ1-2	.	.	CATSGSGNYGYTF	TGTGCCACCAGTGGTAGCGGGAACTATGGCTACACCTTC
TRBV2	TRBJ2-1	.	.	CASRYVRASSYNEQFF	TGTGCCAGCAGGTACGTTCGAGCGAGCTCCTACAATGAGCAGTTCTTC
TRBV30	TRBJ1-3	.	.	CAWGSGAVGNTIYF	TGTGCCTGGGGGTCAGGGGCGGTTGGAAACACCATATATTTT
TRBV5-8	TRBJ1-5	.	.	CASSLLSLQGTPVQPQHF	TGTGCCAGCAGCTTACTCTCTCTTCAGGGTACGCCGGTTCAGCCCCAGCATTTT
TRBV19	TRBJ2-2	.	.	CASTVNLLYTGELFF	TGTGCCAGTACTGTCAATCTACTTTACACCGGGGAGCTGTTTTTT
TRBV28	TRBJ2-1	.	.	CASSRGGRSANEQFF	TGTGCCAGCAGTCGGGGTGGCCGTAGCGCCAATGAGCAGTTCTTC
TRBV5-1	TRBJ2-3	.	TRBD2	CASSEGLAGGVADTQYF	TGCGCCAGCAGCGAGGGACTAGCGGGAGGTGTGGCAGATACGCAGTATTTT
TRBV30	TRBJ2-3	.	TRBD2	CAWSGTSGGSTDTQYF	TGTGCCTGGAGTGGAACTAGCGGGGGTAGCACAGATACGCAGTATTTT
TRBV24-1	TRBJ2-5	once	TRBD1	CATSESGTGIQETQYF	TGTGCCACCAGTGAATCCGGGACAGGGATACAAGAGACCCAGTACTTC
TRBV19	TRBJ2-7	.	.	CASSMYHRDYEQYF	TGTGCCAGTAGTATGTATCACAGAGACTACGAGCAGTACTTC
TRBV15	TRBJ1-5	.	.	CATRDNYSNQPQHF	TGTGCCACCAGGGACAACTATAGCAATCAGCCCCAGCATTTT
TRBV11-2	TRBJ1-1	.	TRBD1	CASGISGTAMNTEAFF	TGTGCCAGCGGCATCTCCGGGACAGCTATGAACACTGAAGCTTTCTTT
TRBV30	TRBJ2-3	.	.	CAWSVRGSTDTQYF	TGTGCCTGGAGTGTAAGGGGGTCCACAGATACGCAGTATTTT
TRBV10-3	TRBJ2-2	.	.	CATKDSGTPGELFF	TGTGCCACTAAGGACAGCGGAACACCCGGGGAGCTGTTTTTT
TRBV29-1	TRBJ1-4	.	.	CSVEGQNEKLFF	TGCAGCGTTGAAGGCCAGAATGAAAAACTGTTTTTT
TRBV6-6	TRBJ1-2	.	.	CASNEGSLFYGYTF	TGTGCCAGCAATGAGGGCAGCCTATTCTATGGCTACACCTTC